A single sample gave rise to the 14 T cell receptor beta chains below, sequenced in a study of blood T cells in healthy people across ages. A second PCR of roughly 7 to 11 cycles used a sample-barcoded 5' primer and a J-beta primer mix. TCRdb processed the 5' RACE reads anew with MiXCR; each CDR3 protein has one entry. The sample lists 1.4 million to 1.5 million distinct CDR3 sequences, about 40% seen once, with 7.9% in the top ten. The specimen sequenced was blood. Every receptor here comes from a young woman in good health.

This clonotype was counted a few times. The chain couples TRBV4-1 to TRBJ2-3, with 8 bases aligning to TRBD2. Losses at the gene ends were 4 bases for V and 4 bases for J; bases not matched to a gene: 7. The CDR3 sequence is 15 residues long. In germline, CDR1 is MGHRA, CDR2 YSYEKL. This CDR3 reads CASSRQAGAPDTQYF. The CDR3 nucleotides read TGCGCCAGCAGCCGACAAGCGGGAGCCCCAGATACGCAGTATTTT.

This clonotype came up a few times. This rearrangement joins TRBV28 to TRBJ2-7; 9 nucleotides match TRBD1. The germline gives CDR1 MDHEN, CDR2 SYDVKM. After removal of 4 bases from V and 0 bases from J, the junction contained 19 bases not matched to a gene. The CDR3 contains 20 residues. Here the CDR3 DNA reads TGTGCCAGCAGTTCCGTACGGACAGGGGCAACCGACAGGAGCTCCTACGAGCAGTACTTC. Protein product: CASSSVRTGATDRSSYEQYF.

This clonotype was seen only once. This sequence joins TRBV5-1 and TRBJ2-7; TRBD1 matches 7 bases. The CDR3 is 14 residues long. Germline CDR1 SGHRS, CDR2 YFSETQ. Trimming took 4 bases from V and 7 from J; bases not matched to a gene: 11. CDR3 loop: CASSPDRESSEQYF. CDR3 sequence (DNA): TGCGCCAGCAGCCCTGACAGGGAGAGTAGTGAGCAGTACTTC.

The J gene is TRBJ2-3, the V gene TRBV6-2 or TRBV6-3; TRBD2 aligns across 13 bases. This CDR3 is 18 amino acids long. Trimming cost V 6 bases and J 0 bases; bases outside gene matches: 9. From germline, CDR1 is MNHEY and CDR2 SVGEGT. CDR3 sequence (DNA): TGTGCCAGCAGGCGACTAGCGGGGGGTAGACTTAGCACAGATACGCAGTATTTT. Its translation is CASRRLAGGRLSTDTQYF.

The chain is built from TRBV29-1 and TRBJ1-2; D remains ambiguous. V was pared by 7 bases and J by 7 bases, with 13 bases between. The CDR3 length is 11 residues. The germline V gene has CDR1 SQVTM and CDR2 ANQGSEA. CDR3 region: CSGQHVSGYTF. Written as DNA, the CDR3 is TGCAGCGGCCAACATGTGAGTGGCTACACCTTC. Variable domain in full (rest from reference TRBV29-1 and TRBJ1-2): SAVISQKPSRDICQRGTSLTIQCQVDSQVTMMFWYRQQPGQSLTLIATANQGSEATYESGFVIDKFPISRPNLTFSTLTVSNMSPEDSSIYLCSGQHVSGYTFGSGTRLTVV.

V usage is TRBV7-2 and J usage is TRBJ2-1, with 8 bases fitting TRBD2. The CDR3 consists of 16 residues. The ends lost 5 bases at V and 7 bases at J; junction bases unmatched: 13. Germline CDR1 is SGHTA and CDR2 is FQGNSA. CDR3 DNA: TGTGCCAGCAGCACGGGACTAGGGGGAGGTCGGAATGAGCAGTTCTTC. Protein sequence: CASSTGLGGGRNEQFF.

The rearrangement uses TRBV28 and TRBJ2-1; D is unclear. TRBJ2-7 explains the end of the DNA better; the J call may be wrong. This CDR3 is built from 16 residues. Per germline, CDR1 MDHEN and CDR2 SYDVKM. The CDR3 nucleotides are TGTGCCAGCAGTTTGGAAAGGGCAAGCTCCTACAATGAGCAGTACTTC. Amino acid sequence: CASSLERASSYNEQYF.

This clonotype was counted a few times. The chain links TRBV4-1 to TRBJ2-3; D ambiguous. V lost 6 bases to trimming and J lost 0 bases, with 7 bases between them. Germline V gene sequence: CDR1 MGHRA, CDR2 YSYEKL. CDR3 length: 13 residues. The CDR3, as DNA: TGCGCCAGCAGACTGGCGAGCACAGATACGCAGTATTTT. Its translation: CASRLASTDTQYF.

The chain combines TRBV7-2 with TRBJ2-1; 13 positions agree with TRBD2. V shed 4 bases, J shed 4 bases, and the junction held 7 bases outside the gene matches. The CDR3 has 17 amino acids. CDR1 is SGHTA, CDR2 FQGNSA, per germline. The CDR3 nucleotides read TGTGCCAGCAGCTGGCGGGGGGGACTAGCGGGATACAATGAGCAGTTCTTC. Translated: CASSWRGGLAGYNEQFF.

This clonotype turned up a few times. This chain joins TRBV27 and TRBJ2-7; TRBD1 aligns across 7 bases. The CDR3 extends over 14 amino acids. Germline V gene data show CDR1 as MNHEY and CDR2 as SMNVEV (reference sequence). V dropped 5 bases and J dropped 4; count of bases not matched to a gene: 8. CDR3 nucleotides: TGTGCCAGCAGTACAGGGGACCAGCGGTACGAGCAGTACTTC. This translates into CASSTGDQRYEQYF.

The CDR3 spells CSVQLAVACNEQFF. CDR3 bases: TGCAGCGTTCAACTAGCGGTTGCCTGCAATGAGCAGTTCTTC. This chain connects TRBV29-1 to TRBJ2-1; 8 nucleotides line up with TRBD2. The CDR3 runs to 14 residues. Per germline, CDR1 SQVTM and CDR2 ANQGSEA. After removal of 5 bases from V and 6 bases from J, the junction contained 9 bases not matched to a gene.

CDR3 sequence: CASRPSGTRDTQYF. The CDR3 coding sequence is TGTGCCAGCAGACCTAGCGGGACTCGTGATACGCAGTATTTT. The rearrangement joins TRBV12-3 or TRBV12-4 to TRBJ2-3; 9 bases fit TRBD2. CDR3 length equals 14 residues. V shed 6 bases, J shed 6 bases, and the junction held 7 bases outside the gene matches.

This clonotype was detected a few times. This chain uses TRBV15 with TRBJ2-1; TRBD1 matches at 11 bases. The CDR3 loop spans 14 amino acids. The V and J ends lost 5 bases and 4 bases, in that order; junction bases with no gene match: 1. Germline V gene lookup returns CDR1 LNHNV and CDR2 YYDKDF (reference sequence). The CDR3 loop is CATSGQGAYNEQFF. As DNA, the CDR3 is TGTGCCACCAGCGGACAGGGGGCTTACAATGAGCAGTTCTTC.

This clonotype came up a few times. The rearrangement links TRBV7-2 to TRBJ2-7, with 13 nucleotides matching TRBD2. In germline, CDR1 is SGHTA, CDR2 FQGNSA. The length of the CDR3 is 16 residues. V shed 3 bases, J shed 3 bases, and the junction held 5 bases outside the gene matches. The CDR3 region has the DNA TGTGCCAGCAGCTTCGGACTAGCGGGGGACAACTACGAGCAGTACTTC. As protein: CASSFGLAGDNYEQYF.